Listed below are T cell receptor beta chains from one sample, sequenced in a study of cytomegalovirus exposure and HLA in healthy donors. The assay was immunoSEQ multiplex PCR, and TCRdb's table has in-frame clones only and misses some. The sample lists 100,000 to 130,000 clones, about 84% occurring once. Sequencing input: PBMCs. Every receptor here comes from a man younger than 40 in good health and CMV-seronegative. Each CDR3 is given without its conserved first and last residue. A D gene is named only where the DNA matches it firmly. Only some rows state a clone size, as once, few, many or a class for expanded clones.

D: TRBD1; size: once; J: TRBJ1-2; V: TRBV5-1; CDR3: ASSSWDSFYGYT
D: .; size: .; J: TRBJ2-1; V: TRBV29-1; CDR3: SVEDWSGLDNEQF
D: .; size: .; J: TRBJ1-6; V: TRBV9; CDR3: ASSVGGFNSPLH
D: TRBD2; size: .; J: TRBJ2-1; V: TRBV30; CDR3: AWRGSSGSRQF
D: .; size: once; J: TRBJ2-7; V: TRBV28; CDR3: ASTSGYEQY
D: .; size: .; J: TRBJ2-7; V: TRBV19; CDR3: ASGWDISSYEQY
D: .; size: .; J: TRBJ2-7; V: TRBV7-9; CDR3: ASSPGSGNIYEQY
D: .; size: .; J: TRBJ2-7; V: TRBV9; CDR3: ASSASGGATYEQY
D: TRBD1; size: .; J: TRBJ2-7; V: TRBV5-4; CDR3: ASSLTGDRGDEQY
D: .; size: few; J: TRBJ2-7; V: TRBV6-5; CDR3: ASRPGAAYEQY
D: .; size: .; J: TRBJ1-6; V: TRBV6-1; CDR3: ASSVRQPDSPLH
D: TRBD1; size: .; J: TRBJ1-2; V: TRBV2; CDR3: ASSGVGQNYGYT
D: TRBD2; size: .; J: TRBJ2-2; V: TRBV7-7; CDR3: ASRRGTSETGELF
D: .; size: .; J: TRBJ2-7; V: TRBV14; CDR3: ASSHLVMSGHISYEQY
D: .; size: .; J: TRBJ1-2; V: TRBV29-1; CDR3: SVGRQFMGEGYT
D: .; size: .; J: TRBJ1-1; V: TRBV9; CDR3: ASSVAPGRTEAF
D: TRBD2; size: few; J: TRBJ2-1; V: TRBV5-6; CDR3: ASSLGVGGSLDEQF
D: .; size: .; J: TRBJ1-1; V: TRBV25-1; CDR3: ARMRDNTEAF
D: TRBD2; size: few; J: TRBJ2-7; V: TRBV2; CDR3: ASRMGGFDEQY
D: .; size: .; J: TRBJ1-2; V: TRBV5-1; CDR3: ASSTPFSNYGYT
D: .; size: .; J: TRBJ2-1; V: TRBV5-4; CDR3: ASSLARGTYNEQF
D: .; size: .; J: TRBJ2-7; V: TRBV30; CDR3: AWSVRGPQTYEQY
D: .; size: few; J: TRBJ2-7; V: TRBV5-6; CDR3: ASSQQRLEQY
D: TRBD2; size: .; J: TRBJ2-3; V: TRBV4-2; CDR3: ASSQRSASGGDTQY
D: TRBD2; size: .; J: TRBJ2-3; V: TRBV4-2; CDR3: ASSQRGQRDTDTQY
D: .; size: once; J: TRBJ2-7; V: TRBV6-1; CDR3: ASSEGALAYEQY
D: TRBD1; size: few; J: TRBJ1-2; V: TRBV15; CDR3: ATSRGGAGQANYGYT
D: TRBD2; size: once; J: TRBJ2-7; V: TRBV27; CDR3: ASGSGMNYEQY
D: .; size: .; J: TRBJ1-5; V: TRBV2; CDR3: ASSLEQGSNQPQH
D: .; size: .; J: TRBJ2-7; V: TRBV5-1; CDR3: ASRPSGLQSYEQY
D: TRBD2; size: .; J: TRBJ2-1; V: TRBV2; CDR3: ASSVSSGGAGGRF
D: .; size: .; J: TRBJ2-7; V: TRBV5-6; CDR3: ASSLHYEQY
D: TRBD2; size: .; J: TRBJ2-7; V: TRBV9; CDR3: ASSVARLAGEHEQY
D: .; size: .; J: TRBJ1-2; V: TRBV7-9; CDR3: ASSSSLGYT
D: .; size: .; J: TRBJ1-2; V: TRBV9; CDR3: ASSVASGYGYT
D: .; size: once; J: TRBJ1-3; V: TRBV12-2; CDR3: ASRLAPEGPSIHYSGNTIY
D: .; size: .; J: TRBJ1-2; V: TRBV27; CDR3: ASSHGTPEGYT
D: .; size: once; J: TRBJ1-1; V: TRBV27; CDR3: ASRSRGGTEAF
D: .; size: .; J: TRBJ1-5; V: TRBV9; CDR3: ASSEGVGRNQPQH
D: .; size: .; J: TRBJ2-5; V: TRBV19; CDR3: ASDHGGHAFGTQY
D: .; size: .; J: TRBJ1-4; V: TRBV15; CDR3: ATSRKGEGGEKLF
D: .; size: .; J: TRBJ1-1; V: TRBV5-1; CDR3: ASSLGQTEAF
D: .; size: .; J: TRBJ1-1; V: TRBV18; CDR3: ASSPPLRAMEAF
D: TRBD1; size: .; J: TRBJ2-6; V: TRBV19; CDR3: ASSLTGPGANVLT
D: TRBD1; size: .; J: TRBJ1-2; V: TRBV6-5; CDR3: ASSYRTGSGYT
D: TRBD2; size: .; J: TRBJ2-7; V: TRBV2; CDR3: ASRLAGRRYEQY
D: .; size: .; J: TRBJ1-1; V: TRBV27; CDR3: ASSLNGGGTEAF